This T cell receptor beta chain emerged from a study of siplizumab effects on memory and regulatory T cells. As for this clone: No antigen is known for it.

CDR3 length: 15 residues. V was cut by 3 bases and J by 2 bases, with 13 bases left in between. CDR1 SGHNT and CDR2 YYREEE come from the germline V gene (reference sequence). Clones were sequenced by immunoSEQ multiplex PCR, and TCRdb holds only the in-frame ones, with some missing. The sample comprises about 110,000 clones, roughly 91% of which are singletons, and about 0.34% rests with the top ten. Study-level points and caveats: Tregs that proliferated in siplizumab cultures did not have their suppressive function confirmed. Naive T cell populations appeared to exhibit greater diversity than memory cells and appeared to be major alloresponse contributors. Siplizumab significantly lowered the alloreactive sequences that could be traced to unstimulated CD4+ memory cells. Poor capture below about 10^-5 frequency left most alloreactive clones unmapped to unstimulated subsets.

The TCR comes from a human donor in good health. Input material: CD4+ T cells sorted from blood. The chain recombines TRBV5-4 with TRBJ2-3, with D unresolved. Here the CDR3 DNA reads TGTGCCAGCAGCTCTCAGAAGGATGTCACAGATACGCAGTATTTT. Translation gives CASSSQKDVTDTQYF.